The clone carrying this T cell receptor (beta chain) showed up many times. Its matching antigen is unknown. This sample was included in a study of CD8 T cells in ankylosing spondylitis. Findings and caveats of the study: Researchers report that disease-linked clones proved CD8+ and relatively rare in peripheral blood. Reportedly, matched ankylosing spondylitis synovial fluid was significantly enriched for disease-linked clones.

The germline V gene encodes CDR1 SQVTM and CDR2 ANQGSEA. This CDR3 region has 11 residues. V dropped 2 bases and J dropped 6 bases, with 5 bases sitting between them. TCRdb re-derived calls from the 5' RACE reads in MiXCR, one entry per CDR3 protein. Among a few hundred thousand distinct CDR3 sequences listed, less than 25% were seen once. The sample taken for sequencing was blood, either unsorted or a sorted T cell fraction (not recorded which). This rearrangement joins TRBV29-1 to TRBJ2-1; D unclear. The clonotype comes from a female donor with ankylosing spondylitis or in good health (not recorded which). CDR3 DNA sequence: TGCAGCGTTGAATGGGTCAATGAGCAGTTCTTC. This encodes CSVEWVNEQFF.